Listed below are T cell receptor beta chains from one sample, sequenced in a study of cytomegalovirus exposure and HLA in healthy donors. Produced via immunoSEQ multiplex PCR; TCRdb's table is partial and in-frame only. The table records over 150,000 clones, 85% of them present only once. Specimen: PBMCs. Source of these receptors: a man aged 18 to 35 in good health and CMV-seropositive. The CDR3 runs from the conserved cysteine through the conserved F or W. D genes are given only for firm matches. Size is omitted from some rows. Given values are once, few, many or a class for expanded clones.

v_call: TRBV30; j_call: TRBJ2-1; cdr3_length: 14; d_call: NA; clone_size: NA; cdr3_aa: CAWSVSDHYNEQFF; cdr3_nt: TGTGCCTGGAGTGTGTCAGATCATTACAATGAGCAGTTCTTC
v_call: TRBV5-6; j_call: TRBJ2-5; cdr3_length: 15; d_call: NA; clone_size: NA; cdr3_aa: CASSLGGGAQETQYF; cdr3_nt: TGTGCCAGCAGCTTGGGGGGCGGAGCTCAAGAGACCCAGTACTTC
v_call: TRBV5-4; j_call: TRBJ2-5; cdr3_length: 16; d_call: TRBD2; clone_size: NA; cdr3_aa: CASSLRTSGIRETQYF; cdr3_nt: TGTGCCAGCAGCTTACGTACTAGCGGGATTCGTGAGACCCAGTACTTC
v_call: TRBV10-3; j_call: TRBJ2-1; cdr3_length: 15; d_call: NA; clone_size: NA; cdr3_aa: CAISSRGSSYNEQFF; cdr3_nt: TGTGCCATCAGTTCAAGGGGGAGCTCCTACAATGAGCAGTTCTTC
v_call: TRBV5-1; j_call: TRBJ2-7; cdr3_length: 14; d_call: TRBD1; clone_size: NA; cdr3_aa: CASSLGGGIDEQYF; cdr3_nt: TGCGCCAGCAGCTTGGGAGGGGGCATAGACGAGCAGTACTTC
v_call: TRBV19; j_call: TRBJ2-1; cdr3_length: 13; d_call: NA; clone_size: NA; cdr3_aa: CASSESSYNEQFF; cdr3_nt: TGTGCCAGTAGTGAGAGCTCCTACAATGAGCAGTTCTTC
v_call: TRBV18; j_call: TRBJ1-2; cdr3_length: 15; d_call: TRBD1; clone_size: NA; cdr3_aa: CASSPQTGGADGYTF; cdr3_nt: TGTGCCAGCTCACCACAAACAGGGGGCGCGGATGGCTACACCTTC
v_call: TRBV5-1; j_call: TRBJ2-3; cdr3_length: 15; d_call: NA; clone_size: NA; cdr3_aa: CASSLGQGGTDTQYF; cdr3_nt: TGCGCCAGCAGCTTGGGCCAGGGTGGGACAGATACGCAGTATTTT
v_call: TRBV19; j_call: TRBJ2-3; cdr3_length: 14; d_call: TRBD1; clone_size: NA; cdr3_aa: CASSKPDRADTQYF; cdr3_nt: TGTGCCAGTAGTAAGCCCGACAGGGCAGATACGCAGTATTTT
v_call: TRBV28; j_call: TRBJ1-2; cdr3_length: 14; d_call: NA; clone_size: few; cdr3_aa: CASSVTGGMDGYTF; cdr3_nt: TGTGCCAGCAGTGTTACCGGGGGTATGGATGGCTACACCTTC
v_call: TRBV6-6; j_call: TRBJ1-2; cdr3_length: 15; d_call: NA; clone_size: NA; cdr3_aa: CASSYFAGGVGGYTF; cdr3_nt: TGTGCCAGCAGTTACTTCGCGGGGGGAGTCGGCGGCTACACCTTC
v_call: TRBV27; j_call: TRBJ1-6; cdr3_length: 14; d_call: NA; clone_size: NA; cdr3_aa: CASSLFPGSSPLHF; cdr3_nt: TGTGCCAGCAGTTTATTCCCAGGCTCTTCACCCCTCCACTTT
v_call: TRBV7-2; j_call: TRBJ2-7; cdr3_length: 13; d_call: NA; clone_size: NA; cdr3_aa: CASSPRATYEQYF; cdr3_nt: TGTGCCAGCAGCCCCAGGGCAACCTACGAGCAGTACTTC
v_call: TRBV19; j_call: TRBJ1-1; cdr3_length: 12; d_call: TRBD1; clone_size: NA; cdr3_aa: CASRAGGTEAFF; cdr3_nt: TGTGCCAGTAGAGCAGGGGGCACTGAAGCTTTCTTT
v_call: TRBV28; j_call: TRBJ2-7; cdr3_length: 14; d_call: TRBD1; clone_size: NA; cdr3_aa: CASSLGTGLGEQYF; cdr3_nt: TGTGCCAGCAGTTTAGGGACAGGGCTGGGCGAGCAGTACTTC
v_call: TRBV19; j_call: TRBJ2-7; cdr3_length: 14; d_call: TRBD1; clone_size: NA; cdr3_aa: CASRQTGGLYEQYF; cdr3_nt: TGTGCCAGTAGGCAGACAGGGGGCCTCTACGAGCAGTACTTC